The clone carrying this T cell receptor (beta chain) was seen a single time. Antigen specificity is unknown. The CDR3 is 18 residues long. From germline, CDR1 is SGHRS and CDR2 YFSETQ. Trimming removed 1 base from V and 2 bases from J; junction bases left unmatched: 5. The table came from immunoSEQ multiplex PCR; TCRdb's copy has only in-frame clones and leaves some out. Among 80,000 to 100,000 clones listed, about 94% were seen once. These data are taken from a study of graft-versus-host responses after intestinal transplantation. Whole-study results and caveats: Elevated graft-versus-host to host-versus-graft clonal ratios in allografts were recorded for patients with graft-donor T cell macrochimerism. GvH clones detected in recipient marrow included some appearing first in ileum or blood.

The rearrangement joins TRBV5-1 to TRBJ2-2, with 13 bases lining up with TRBD2. The receptor's source is a human donor who received an intestinal transplant. Sequencing used unstimulated CD4+ T cells sorted from spleen or lymph node cells, obtained before intestinal transplant. Here the CDR3 DNA reads TGCGCCAGCAGCTTGACGACTAGCGGGGGGACAAACACCGGGGAGCTGTTTTTT. Translating it yields CASSLTTSGGTNTGELFF.